This T cell receptor beta chain was recorded in a study of blood T cell repertoires in COVID-19. Whole-study context: Sites across the United States, Italy and Spain contributed samples from acute and convalescent COVID-19. PBMCs, B-cell-depleted T cells, or T cells were the source of the cDNA or gDNA that made up the material.

This CDR3 comprises 13 residues. Per the germline V gene, CDR1 is MDHEN and CDR2 is SYDVKM. V gave up 7 bases and J gave up 0 bases, with 10 bases separating them. Original analysis: The authors estimated nucleated cell counts from reference gene primer amplification. TCRdb's table, derived via immunoSEQ multiplex PCR, lists solely in-frame clones and lacks some. V and J calls and clone size are as listed in that table; D and trimming were resolved from the DNA. Found here are over 200,000 clones, about nine tenths of them singletons; the top ten hold about 6.5%. V gene TRBV28 combines with J gene TRBJ2-7, with D uncertain. The sequenced sample was peripheral blood. The TCR comes from a man between 60 and 75 years old who had recovered from COVID-19. This CDR3 is CASTLTSSYEQYF. As DNA, the CDR3 is TGTGCCAGCACCCTCACCAGCTCCTACGAGCAGTACTTC.